This passage covers 12 T cell receptor beta chains from one sample sequenced in a study of control samples from healthy donors and cancer patients. The data were produced by immunoSEQ multiplex PCR, yet TCRdb's version contains in-frame clones alone and is incomplete. The sample contains around 81,000 clones, 93% of which appear only once. The sequenced sample consisted of blood. These receptor sequences come from a woman under 40 in good health.

The chain joins TRBV6-1 to TRBJ1-6; D might be TRBD1 (5 bases). Germline CDR1 reads MNHNS; CDR2 reads SASEGT. This CDR3 contains 14 residues. V lost 0 bases and J lost 10, with 10 bases in between. CDR3 in amino acids: CASSEAARDSPLHF. In DNA, the CDR3 is TGTGCCAGCAGTGAAGCTGCCCGGGACTCACCCCTCCACTTT.

The chain employs TRBV19 and TRBJ1-2; D uncertain. Trimming left V 1 base short and J 2 bases short, with 11 bases between. The CDR3 spans 15 residues. CDR1 and CDR2 from the germline V gene are LNHDA and SQIVND (reference sequence). The CDR3 DNA reads TGTGCCAGTAGTATAGCGTCGACGGACAACTATGGCTACACCTTC. This codes for CASSIASTDNYGYTF.

The chain links TRBV14 to TRBJ2-1; D gene uncertain. The CDR3 is 13 amino acids. Trimming removed 1 base at V and 7 bases at J, with 8 bases between. Per germline, CDR1 SGHDN and CDR2 FVKESK. CDR3 DNA: TGTGCCAGCAGCCAAGGGTCCCGGAATGAGCAGTTCTTC. This gives the protein CASSQGSRNEQFF. The full variable domain, with the rest looked up from reference TRBV14 and TRBJ2-1, is EAGVTQFPSHSVIEKGQTVTLRCDPISGHDNLYWYRRVMGKEIKFLLHFVKESKQDESGMPNNRFLAERTGGTYSTLKVQPAELEDSGVYFCASSQGSRNEQFFGPGTRLTVL.

J is TRBJ1-3 and V is TRBV7-9; TRBD1 agrees at 9 bases. Trimming at V came to 3 bases and at J to 0 bases, leaving 6 bases not matched to a gene. Germline V gene sequence: CDR1 SEHNR, CDR2 FQNEAQ (reference sequence). This CDR3 spans 17 amino acids. The CDR3 DNA sequence: TGTGCCAGCAGCTTCCCCCCGGGACAGGGCTCTGGAAACACCATATATTTT. Its protein is CASSFPPGQGSGNTIYF.

This chain joins TRBV29-1 and TRBJ1-1; D is ambiguous. Per germline, CDR1 SQVTM and CDR2 ANQGSEA. V lost 4 bases, J lost 3 bases, and 6 bases lay in between. This CDR3 has 11 residues. The CDR3 loop reads CSVVRHTEAFF. Here the CDR3 DNA reads TGCAGCGTTGTTCGACACACTGAAGCTTTCTTT.

The rearrangement joins TRBV4-1 to TRBJ1-1; 10 bases are shared with TRBD1. Germline V CDR1 and CDR2: MGHRA, YSYEKL. V lost 4 bases and J lost 7; bases outside the gene matches: 9. CDR3 length equals 15 residues. In nucleotides, the CDR3 is TGCGCCAGCAGCCCGGGACAGGGGAACGAGTTTGAAGCTTTCTTT. Protein product: CASSPGQGNEFEAFF.

V and J are TRBV2 and TRBJ2-7, with a possible D match to TRBD1 (7 bases). Trimming left V 8 bases short and J 4 bases short, with 21 bases between. The CDR3 spans 15 residues. From germline, CDR1 is SNHLY and CDR2 FYNNEI. Here the CDR3 reads CASGPRGRGAYEQYF. CDR3 coding DNA: TGTGCCAGCGGGCCAAGGGGCAGGGGGGCTTACGAGCAGTACTTC.

The rearrangement joins TRBV18 to TRBJ2-5, with a tentative D call TRBD1 (6 bases). CDR1 is KGHSH, CDR2 LQKENI, per germline. The CDR3 runs to 16 residues. V dropped 4 bases and J dropped 2 bases, with 17 bases sitting between them. For the CDR3, the DNA is TGTGCCAGCTCACAAAATCACAGGGTAGGGCAAGAGACCCAGTACTTC. It encodes CASSQNHRVGQETQYF.

The chain recombines TRBV18 with TRBJ1-1, with TRBD1 matching over 7 bases. Germline V gene data show CDR1 as KGHSH and CDR2 as LQKENI. V lost 3 bases, J lost 6 bases, and 10 bases stayed unmatched. The CDR3 is 15 amino acids. CDR3 sequence reads: CASSPLQGGGAEAFF. CDR3 bases: TGTGCCAGCTCACCTCTGCAGGGGGGTGGCGCTGAAGCTTTCTTT.

The rearrangement joins TRBV12-3 or TRBV12-4 to TRBJ1-2; D call uncertain. The CDR3 contains 12 residues. Between the trimmed V and J ends, which lost 2 bases and 3 bases, there was a span of 4 bases. CDR3 nucleotide sequence: TGTGCCAGCAGTTTAACAGACTATGGCTACACCTTC. Translation gives CASSLTDYGYTF.

This clone was seen just once. The sample has other DNA sequences that encode this CDR3 too. The V and J genes are TRBV4-1 and TRBJ1-1; no reliable D call. The CDR3 runs 13 residues. Trimming left V 0 bases short and J 5 bases short, with 7 bases between. Germline CDR1 and CDR2: MGHRA and YSYEKL. The CDR3 sequence: CASSQDGETEAFF. The CDR3 DNA follows: TGCGCCAGCAGCCAAGATGGGGAAACTGAAGCTTTCTTT.

This chain joins TRBV28 and TRBJ1-3; weak D call: TRBD1 (5 bases). The germline V gene has CDR1 MDHEN and CDR2 SYDVKM. The CDR3 consists of 16 residues. V lost 5 bases and J lost 0, with 14 bases in between. The CDR3 DNA is TGTGCCAGCAGTCATGGGGCCATACACTCTGGAAACACCATATATTTT. Amino acids: CASSHGAIHSGNTIYF.